This T cell receptor (beta chain) appears in the sequencing data of a study of blood T cell repertoires in COVID-19. As for the study in general: Samples taken during acute and convalescent COVID-19 were collected in the United States, Italy and Spain. The analysed material was cDNA or gDNA that came from T cells, B-cell-depleted T cells, or PBMCs.

This clone was recorded only once. Per the study methods: From reference gene primer amplification, estimates of nucleated cell counts were derived. TCRdb's table, derived via immunoSEQ multiplex PCR, lists solely in-frame clones and lacks some. Clone size and the V and J calls come from that table; the DNA yielded D and trimming. The sample shows 200,000 or so clones, around four fifths of them seen only once. Between the trimmed V and J ends, which lost 4 bases and 2 bases, there was a span of 3 bases. The length of the CDR3 is 11 residues. The germline V gene encodes CDR1 MNHEY and CDR2 SMNVEV (reference sequence).

The sequenced sample consisted of peripheral blood. The chain joins TRBV27 to TRBJ2-7; D gene uncertain. This receptor was obtained from a woman aged 55-70 years who had recovered from COVID-19. The DNA for the CDR3 is TGTGCCAGCAGTTCCGCCTACGAGCAGTACTTC. It is translated as CASSSAYEQYF.